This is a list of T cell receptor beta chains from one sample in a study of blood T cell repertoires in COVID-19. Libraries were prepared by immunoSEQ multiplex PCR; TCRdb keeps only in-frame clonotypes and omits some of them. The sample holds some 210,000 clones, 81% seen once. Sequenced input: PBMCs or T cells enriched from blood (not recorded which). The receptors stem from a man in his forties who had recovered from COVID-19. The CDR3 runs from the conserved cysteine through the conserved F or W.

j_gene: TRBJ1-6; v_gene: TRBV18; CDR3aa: CASSPLGGNSPLHF
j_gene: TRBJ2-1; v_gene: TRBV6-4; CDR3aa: CASSVQASGNNEQFF
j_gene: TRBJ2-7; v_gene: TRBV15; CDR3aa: CATSRAAGLAGEQYF
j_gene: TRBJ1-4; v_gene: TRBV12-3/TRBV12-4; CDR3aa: CASSFFREKLFF
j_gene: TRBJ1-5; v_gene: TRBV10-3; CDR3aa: CAISEAGHQPQHF
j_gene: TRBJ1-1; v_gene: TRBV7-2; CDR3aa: CASSLTRDTEAFF
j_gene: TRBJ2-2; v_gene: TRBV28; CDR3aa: CASEGSNTGELFF
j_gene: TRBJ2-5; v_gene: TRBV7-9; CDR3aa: CASSLLGGETQYF
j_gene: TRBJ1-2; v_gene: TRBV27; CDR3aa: CASRRQGGKTAIWYGYTF
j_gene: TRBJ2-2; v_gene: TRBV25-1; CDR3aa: CASQGRQGAGGELFF
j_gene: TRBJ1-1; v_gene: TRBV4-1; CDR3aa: CASSQEAPPQGNTEAFF
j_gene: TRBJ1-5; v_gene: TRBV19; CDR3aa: CASMTGGGWNNQPQHF
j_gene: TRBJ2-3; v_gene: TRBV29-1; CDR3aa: CSVSNPQGGGDTQYF
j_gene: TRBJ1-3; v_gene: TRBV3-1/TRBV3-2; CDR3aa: CASSQVGGSTNSGNTIYF
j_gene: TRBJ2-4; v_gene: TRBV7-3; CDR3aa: CASSLLGGEKNIQYF
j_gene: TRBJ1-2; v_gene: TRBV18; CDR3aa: CASSPGDGYTF
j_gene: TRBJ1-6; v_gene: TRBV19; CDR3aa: CASSTGYSYNSPLHF
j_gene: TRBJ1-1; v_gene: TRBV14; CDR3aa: CASSQDRDTEAFF
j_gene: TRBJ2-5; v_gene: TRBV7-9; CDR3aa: CASSPWDFMGRETQYF
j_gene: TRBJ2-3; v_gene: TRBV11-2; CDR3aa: CASSPRQGSTQYF
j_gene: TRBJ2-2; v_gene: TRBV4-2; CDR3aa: CASSRLRGGTGELFF
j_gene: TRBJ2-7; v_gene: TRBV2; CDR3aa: CASSETSGGPYEQYF
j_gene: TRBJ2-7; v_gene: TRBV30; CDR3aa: CACNGMSSYEQYF
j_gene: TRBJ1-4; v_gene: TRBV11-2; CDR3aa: CASNHDRESEKLFF
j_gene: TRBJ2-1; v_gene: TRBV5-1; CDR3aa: CASSSSRVGSYNEQFF
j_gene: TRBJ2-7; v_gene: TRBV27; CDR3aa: CASSFGQGAKEQYF
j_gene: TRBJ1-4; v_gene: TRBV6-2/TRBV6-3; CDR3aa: CASSTGGSNEKLFF
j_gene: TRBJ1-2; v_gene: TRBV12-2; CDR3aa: CASRLEQGRFHF
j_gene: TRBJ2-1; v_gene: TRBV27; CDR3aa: CASSFGRSEQFF
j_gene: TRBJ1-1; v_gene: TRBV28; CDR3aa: CASSLTANTEAFF
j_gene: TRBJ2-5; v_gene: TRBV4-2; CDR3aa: CASSQGLLDSGRETQYF
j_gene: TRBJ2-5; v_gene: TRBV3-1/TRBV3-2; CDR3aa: CASSQERSSGGGETQYF
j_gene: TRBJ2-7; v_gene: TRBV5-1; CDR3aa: CASSLALGLPEQYF
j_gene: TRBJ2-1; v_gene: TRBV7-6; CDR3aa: CASSSGQGLRLISYNEQFF
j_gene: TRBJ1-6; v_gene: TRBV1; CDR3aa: CTSSQDIRGGVDYNSPLHF
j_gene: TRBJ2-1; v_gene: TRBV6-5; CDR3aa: CATLNPTGDNEQFF
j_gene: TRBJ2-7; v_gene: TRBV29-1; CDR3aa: CSVEAAGYEQYF
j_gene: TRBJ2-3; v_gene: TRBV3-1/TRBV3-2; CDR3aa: CASSPPGGSDTQYF
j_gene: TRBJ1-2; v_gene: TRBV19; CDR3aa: CASRDGTGFNYGYTF
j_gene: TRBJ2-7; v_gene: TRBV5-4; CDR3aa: CASSLTGQALEQYF
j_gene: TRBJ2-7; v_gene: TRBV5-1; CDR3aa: CASSPSSGPPGQQYF
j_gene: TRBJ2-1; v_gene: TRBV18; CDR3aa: CASSPGTTYNEQFF
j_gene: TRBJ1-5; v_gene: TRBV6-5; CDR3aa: CASSSRGRGFNQPQHF
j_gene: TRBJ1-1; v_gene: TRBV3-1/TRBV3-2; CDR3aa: CASSLSGTGEAFF
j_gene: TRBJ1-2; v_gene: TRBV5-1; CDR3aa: CASSLELVHYGYTF
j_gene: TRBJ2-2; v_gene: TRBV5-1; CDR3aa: CASSLGDRGLGGELFF
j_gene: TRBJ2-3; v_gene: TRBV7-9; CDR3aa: CASTWTAGDTQYF
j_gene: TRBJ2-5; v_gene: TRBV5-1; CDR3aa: CASTAKTEEETQYF
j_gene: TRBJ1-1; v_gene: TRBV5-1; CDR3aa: CASSLYPGGSTEAFF
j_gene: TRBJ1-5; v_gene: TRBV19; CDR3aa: CASSFRLRGKDQPQHF
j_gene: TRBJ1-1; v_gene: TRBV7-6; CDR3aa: CASSLGTGGLGTEAFF
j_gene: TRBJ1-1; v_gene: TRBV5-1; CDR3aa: CASSFGGYTEAFF
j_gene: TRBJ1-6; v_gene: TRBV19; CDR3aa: CASSTGTGPAPLHF
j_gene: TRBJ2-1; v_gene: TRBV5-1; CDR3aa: CASSPRTSGRHMDEQFF
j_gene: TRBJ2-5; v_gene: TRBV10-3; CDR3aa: CAISFSGAWQETQYF
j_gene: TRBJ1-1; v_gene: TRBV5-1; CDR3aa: CASSQYGQGYTEAFF